Listed below are T cell receptor beta chains from one sample, sequenced in a study of cytomegalovirus exposure and HLA in healthy donors. Produced via immunoSEQ multiplex PCR; TCRdb's table is partial and in-frame only. Counted here are roughly 250,000 clones, about 86% occurring once; the ten biggest clones make up 1.2%. Sequenced material: PBMCs. The receptors shown here come from a woman younger than 45 in good health and CMV-seropositive. Each CDR3 is given with its conserved first and last residue. D genes are given only for firm matches. Not all rows give a size; the values are once, few, many and, for expanded clones, a class.

j_call d_call clone_size v_call cdr3_aa cdr3_nt
TRBJ1-3 TRBD1 NA TRBV4-2 CASGSSGTGTGNTIYF TGTGCCAGCGGATCCTCCGGGACAGGGACTGGAAACACCATATATTTT
TRBJ2-1 TRBD2 NA TRBV11-3 CASSLRAGAYNEQFF TGTGCCAGCAGCTTACGCGCGGGAGCCTACAATGAGCAGTTCTTC
TRBJ2-7 TRBD2 NA TRBV19 CASSILPAGAYEQYF TGTGCCAGTAGTATCCTCCCAGCGGGAGCGTACGAGCAGTACTTC
TRBJ2-7 TRBD1 NA TRBV29-1 CSVWDRASSYEQYF TGCAGCGTTTGGGACAGGGCGAGCTCCTACGAGCAGTACTTC
TRBJ1-2 NA NA TRBV7-2 CASSSDRIYGYTF TGTGCCAGCAGCTCTGACAGAATCTATGGCTACACCTTC
TRBJ2-5 NA NA TRBV2 CASSEGFTRETQYF TGTGCCAGCAGTGAGGGGTTTACTAGAGAGACCCAGTACTTC
TRBJ2-1 TRBD2 few TRBV19 CASSEGLAGEYNEQFF TGTGCCAGTAGTGAAGGACTAGCGGGGGAGTACAATGAGCAGTTCTTC
TRBJ1-1 NA NA TRBV10-3 CAISGSGNTEAFF TGTGCCATCAGTGGATCGGGGAACACTGAAGCTTTCTTT
TRBJ2-1 TRBD2 NA TRBV11-2 CASRTGLAGSYNEQFF TGTGCCAGCAGAACGGGACTAGCGGGCTCCTACAATGAGCAGTTCTTC
TRBJ2-7 NA once TRBV29-1 CSVHPGGQYEQYF TGCAGCGTTCATCCAGGGGGGCAATACGAGCAGTACTTC
TRBJ2-1 TRBD1 NA TRBV7-3 CASSLDRGGYNEQFF TGTGCCAGCAGCTTGGACAGGGGGGGATACAATGAGCAGTTCTTC
TRBJ2-1 NA NA TRBV4-2 CASSQAGDYNEQFF TGTGCCAGCAGCCAAGCGGGAGACTACAATGAGCAGTTCTTC
TRBJ2-7 TRBD1 few TRBV5-1 CASSLPTGGSSYEQYF TGCGCCAGCAGCTTGCCGACAGGGGGTAGCTCCTACGAGCAGTACTTC
TRBJ1-1 TRBD1 NA TRBV6-6 CASSAGTGVVGFF TGTGCCAGCAGCGCCGGGACAGGGGTTGTTGGTTTCTTT
TRBJ1-2 NA NA TRBV6-5 CASSYRQGYYGYTF TGTGCCAGCAGTTACAGGCAGGGGTACTATGGCTACACCTTC
TRBJ1-5 TRBD1 NA TRBV30 CAWSVRQGAQAQHF TGTGCCTGGAGTGTGCGACAGGGGGCGCAGGCCCAGCATTTT
TRBJ2-5 TRBD2 NA TRBV29-1 CSVGIGGETQYF TGCAGCGTTGGAATCGGGGGGGAGACCCAGTACTTC
TRBJ2-3 TRBD2 NA TRBV2 CASSEPGRADYTDTQYF TGTGCCAGCAGTGAGCCCGGGAGGGCCGACTACACAGATACGCAGTATTTT
TRBJ1-2 TRBD1 NA TRBV7-3 CASSSDRGHGYGYTF TGTGCCAGCAGCTCAGACAGGGGGCATGGCTATGGCTACACCTTC
TRBJ2-5 TRBD2 NA TRBV5-6 CASSPVGGRIETQYF TGTGCCAGCAGTCCCGTGGGCGGGAGGATTGAGACCCAGTACTTC
TRBJ2-7 NA NA TRBV5-1 CASSRQSGISSYEQYF TGCGCCAGCAGCCGTCAATCAGGGATAAGCTCCTACGAGCAGTACTTC
TRBJ2-5 TRBD2 NA TRBV7-8 CASSSRTSGSRETQYF TGTGCCAGCAGTTCAAGGACTAGCGGGAGCCGGGAGACCCAGTACTTC
TRBJ2-7 NA NA TRBV25-1 CASQQESVSYEQYF TGTGCCAGCCAACAGGAGTCCGTCTCCTACGAGCAGTACTTC
TRBJ2-1 NA NA TRBV27 CASSFAGQHNEQFF TGTGCCAGCAGTTTTGCGGGGCAGCACAATGAGCAGTTCTTC
TRBJ2-3 TRBD2 NA TRBV6-5 CASRREGRSTDTQYF TGTGCCAGCAGACGGGAGGGACGCAGCACAGATACGCAGTATTTT
TRBJ2-1 NA NA TRBV5-1 CASSLVVTGGEEQFF TGCGCCAGCAGCTTGGTTGTAACAGGGGGGGAAGAGCAGTTCTTC
TRBJ2-7 TRBD2 NA TRBV11-2 CASSLLAGEGEQYF TGTGCCAGCAGCTTACTAGCGGGAGAGGGCGAGCAGTACTTC
TRBJ2-1 TRBD2 NA TRBV27 CASKHLAGIFNEQFF TGTGCCAGCAAACATCTAGCGGGAATATTTAATGAGCAGTTCTTC
TRBJ2-7 TRBD1 NA TRBV5-1 CASSAGQGWYEQYF TGCGCCAGCAGCGCGGGACAGGGTTGGTACGAGCAGTACTTC
TRBJ2-7 NA NA TRBV5-1 CASSSGQGLPNEQYF TGCGCCAGCAGCTCGGGACAAGGACTCCCCAACGAGCAGTACTTC
TRBJ2-7 TRBD2 NA TRBV28 CASSIPSAGEAYEQYF TGTGCCAGCAGTATACCTTCAGCGGGAGAAGCCTACGAGCAGTACTTC
TRBJ2-7 TRBD2 NA TRBV23-1 CASSQSTSGSYEQYF TGCGCCAGCAGTCAATCCACTAGCGGGAGTTACGAGCAGTACTTC
TRBJ2-7 TRBD1 NA TRBV28 CASSKSGTGTYEQYF TGTGCCAGCAGTAAATCCGGGACAGGGACTTACGAGCAGTACTTC
TRBJ2-3 TRBD2 NA TRBV11-2 CASKPSGTSTDTQYF TGTGCCAGCAAACCAAGCGGGACTAGCACAGATACGCAGTATTTT
TRBJ2-7 TRBD1 once TRBV5-1 CASRRGTGDGEQYF TGCGCCAGCAGACGAGGGACAGGGGATGGGGAGCAGTACTTC
TRBJ2-5 NA NA TRBV15 CATSKLQGRETQYF TGTGCCACCAGCAAGCTACAGGGTCGGGAGACCCAGTACTTC
TRBJ2-7 NA NA TRBV18 CASSPRDLIYEQYF TGTGCCAGCTCACCACGCGATCTAATCTACGAGCAGTACTTC
TRBJ2-3 NA once TRBV19 CASSARAEGTDTQYF TGTGCCAGTAGTGCCCGCGCGGAAGGCACAGATACGCAGTATTTT
TRBJ2-1 TRBD2 NA TRBV28 CASRHTSGRADEQFF TGTGCCAGCCGACATACTAGCGGGAGGGCTGACGAGCAGTTCTTC
TRBJ1-1 NA NA TRBV20-1 CSAPQFTEAFF TGCAGTGCCCCACAATTCACTGAAGCTTTCTTT
TRBJ2-1 NA NA TRBV7-2 CASSLQAWGLPYNEQFF TGTGCCAGCAGCTTACAAGCGTGGGGCCTCCCCTACAATGAGCAGTTCTTC
TRBJ1-2 NA NA TRBV5-1 CASSLGQGYYGYTF TGCGCCAGCAGCTTGGGGCAGGGCTACTATGGCTACACCTTC
TRBJ1-2 NA NA TRBV2 CASLPPTGNYGYTF TGTGCCAGCCTCCCCCCGACAGGCAACTATGGCTACACCTTC
TRBJ1-1 TRBD1 NA TRBV6-4 CASSAQGGNTEAFF TGTGCCAGCAGTGCTCAGGGGGGGAACACTGAAGCTTTCTTT
TRBJ1-1 TRBD1 NA TRBV6-1 CASIDRVRKDTEAFF TGTGCCAGCATAGACAGGGTAAGGAAGGACACTGAAGCTTTCTTT
TRBJ2-3 NA NA TRBV4-1 CASSQESLADDTQYF TGCGCCAGCAGCCAAGAGTCCTTGGCAGATGATACGCAGTATTTT
TRBJ2-2 NA NA TRBV11-2 CASSLLLNTGELFF TGTGCCAGCAGCTTACTCCTGAACACCGGGGAGCTGTTTTTT
TRBJ2-7 NA NA TRBV7-2 CASSLISGSYEQYF TGTGCCAGCAGCTTAATCTCGGGCTCCTACGAGCAGTACTTC
TRBJ1-1 NA NA TRBV6-6 CASSYSPYSTEAFF TGTGCCAGCAGTTACTCGCCGTACAGTACTGAAGCTTTCTTT
TRBJ2-1 NA NA TRBV5-6 CASSLDQEGPYNEQFF TGTGCCAGCAGCTTGGATCAGGAGGGCCCTTACAATGAGCAGTTCTTC